The 25 T cell receptor beta chains below were found in one sample sequenced in a study of radiation and T cells in renal cell carcinoma (dated by TCRdb to the early 2020s). The meaning of the sample's time point label: baseline pretreatment blood. The treatment or condition label, as the study defines it: 15 Gy SBRT to primary tumor, nephrectomy 4 weeks later. The library was produced with the immunoSEQ multiplex PCR assay. TCRdb obtained this table from immuneACCESS and retained in-frame rearrangements with V and J assigned. These tables miss some clones; where compared with another copy, unresolved V genes account for less than half of the shortfall, and the remainder is unexplained. This sample gives 94,000 or so clones in total; 70% to 85% of them show up just once. Of the sample, roughly 6% is held by the ten largest clones. The sequenced sample was blood, obtained from a patient whose treatment included radiotherapy and nephrectomy. The receptors stem from a man aged 60 to 75 with renal cell carcinoma.

Details on this clone: One junction end disagrees with the germline gene, perhaps due to a read error. This sequence joins TRBV19 and TRBJ2-3; D is undetermined. The CDR3 sequence is 12 residues long. In germline, CDR1 is LNHDA, CDR2 SQIVND (reference sequence). The CDR3 bases are TGTGCCAGTAGTCTAGATCGAGATACGCAGTATTTT. This gives the protein CASSLDRDTQYF.

The chain uses TRBV6-1 and TRBJ2-5, with D unclear. The assigned J gene may be wrong: the sequence end matches TRBJ2-7 better. In germline, CDR1 is MNHNS, CDR2 SASEGT. The CDR3 sequence is 15 residues long. CDR3: CASSETADSSYEQYF. For the CDR3, the DNA is TGTGCCAGCAGTGAGACGGCAGATTCCTCCTACGAGCAGTACTTC.

The genes are TRBV30 and TRBJ2-5, with D maybe TRBD1 (6 bases). Trimming shortened V by 2 bases and J by 1 base, and 11 bases separated the two germline ends. There are 14 residues in the CDR3. CDR1 and CDR2 from the germline V gene are GTSNPN and SVGIG (reference sequence). The CDR3 DNA is TGTGCCTGGAGTACCACAGGGCGCCAAGAGACCCAGTACTTC. Residues: CAWSTTGRQETQYF.

V is TRBV9 and J is TRBJ2-1, with TRBD2 matching over 11 bases. Germline V gives CDR1 SGDLS, CDR2 YYNGEE. V was clipped by 4 bases and J by 7 bases; unmatched bases: 7. This CDR3 has 15 amino acids. The CDR3 nucleotides are TGTGCCAGCAGCCCACTAGCGGGAGCATTAAATGAGCAGTTCTTC. Residues: CASSPLAGALNEQFF.

The genes are TRBV28 and TRBJ1-5; no clear D gene. This CDR3 comprises 14 residues. Germline V gene data show CDR1 as MDHEN and CDR2 as SYDVKM. Trimming shortened V by 3 bases and J by 0 bases, and 6 bases separated the two germline ends. In DNA, the CDR3 is TGTGCCAGCAGTTTTCCCTCTAGCAATCAGCCCCAGCATTTT. It translates to CASSFPSSNQPQHF.

This clone showed up just a few times. The chain combines TRBV19 with TRBJ1-1; no clear D. In germline, CDR1 is LNHDA, CDR2 SQIVND (reference sequence). V gave up 5 bases and J gave up 2 bases, with 9 bases separating them. The CDR3 runs to 13 residues. This chain's CDR3 is CASSERINTEAFF. For the CDR3, the DNA is TGTGCCAGTAGTGAGCGGATCAACACTGAAGCTTTCTTT.

This chain connects TRBV5-1 to TRBJ1-3, with unresolved D. Germline CDR1 SGHRS, CDR2 YFSETQ. With 4 bases removed from V and 2 bases from J, the gap between germline ends came to 10 bases. The CDR3 extends over 14 amino acids. CDR3 loop: CASSPVSTGNTIYF. Here the CDR3 DNA reads TGCGCCAGCAGCCCCGTCTCAACTGGAAACACCATATATTTT.

The gene calls are TRBV14 and TRBJ2-5; 10 bases are a match to TRBD2. Germline CDR1 and CDR2: SGHDN and FVKESK. CDR3 length: 17 amino acids. J lost 2 bases, V lost 0 bases, and 6 bases had no gene match. CDR3 sequence: CASSQDRAGGRQETQYF. In DNA form, the CDR3 reads TGTGCCAGCAGCCAAGATCGAGCGGGAGGGAGGCAAGAGACCCAGTACTTC.

This chain joins TRBV30 and TRBJ1-6; D is unclear. The CDR3 extends over 14 amino acids. Germline V gives CDR1 GTSNPN, CDR2 SVGIG (reference sequence). V gave up 3 bases and J gave up 13 bases, with 19 bases separating them. The chain's CDR3 is CAWSLSATQSPLHF. For the CDR3, the DNA is TGTGCCTGGAGCCTCTCGGCCACTCAATCTCCCCTCCACTTT.

V and J are TRBV4-3 and TRBJ1-1; D is undetermined. V dropped 0 bases and J dropped 6 bases, with 14 bases sitting between them. This CDR3 region has 15 residues. Germline V gives CDR1 LGHNA, CDR2 YSLEER. DNA of the CDR3: TGCGCCAGCAGCCAAGAGGAGTCCCCACCGCCTGAAGCTTTCTTT. It encodes CASSQEESPPPEAFF.

This rearrangement joins TRBV4-1 to TRBJ2-2; no reliable D call. The CDR3 consists of 16 residues. CDR1 and CDR2 from the germline V gene are MGHRA and YSYEKL. V was clipped by 2 bases and J by 3 bases, with 13 bases between them. The CDR3, as DNA: TGCGCCAGCAGCCAACCACCCAATGGGGACACCGGGGAGCTGTTTTTT. The encoded protein is CASSQPPNGDTGELFF.

The rearrangement links TRBV19 to TRBJ2-7; TRBD1 is a possible D gene (6 bases). The CDR3 sequence is 13 residues long. Trimming stripped 8 bases from V and 5 bases from J, with 16 bases between. Germline V lookup: CDR1 LNHDA, CDR2 SQIVND (reference sequence). The CDR3 coding sequence is TGTGCCAGTGCCGGGACACCATCCAACGAGCAGTACTTC. Amino acids: CASAGTPSNEQYF.

This rearrangement joins TRBV10-1 to TRBJ2-3; D may correspond to TRBD1 or TRBD2 (5 bases each). Germline CDR1 reads WNHNN; CDR2 reads SYGVQD (reference sequence). V was cut by 0 bases and J by 5 bases, with 6 bases left in between. This CDR3 region has 13 residues. The CDR3 reads CASSESGVDTQYF. The CDR3 DNA follows: TGCGCCAGCAGTGAGTCGGGGGTAGATACGCAGTATTTT.

The chain has TRBV6-5 and TRBJ2-3; 12 bases line up with TRBD2. Germline V lookup: CDR1 MNHEY, CDR2 SVGAGI. The V gene end was trimmed by 6 bases and the J gene end by 4 bases; junction bases not matched to a gene: 5. CDR3 length: 15 residues. CDR3 loop: CASRTSGSWSDTQYF. CDR3 nucleotide sequence: TGTGCCAGCAGGACTAGCGGGAGCTGGTCAGATACGCAGTATTTT.

The sample holds a few counts of this clone. The genes are TRBV2 and TRBJ1-1; perhaps TRBD1 as D (5 bases). The CDR3 totals 13 residues. Trimming cost V 6 bases and J 5 bases, with 13 bases left between them. CDR1 is SNHLY and CDR2 is FYNNEI in the germline V gene. CDR3 sequence: CASRRDRRTEAFF. The CDR3 region has the DNA TGTGCCAGCAGGCGCGACAGACGAACTGAAGCTTTCTTT.

This chain joins TRBV6-5 and TRBJ2-1, with 8 positions matching TRBD1. After removal of 5 bases from V and 7 bases from J, the junction contained 1 base not matched to a gene. CDR1 and CDR2 from the germline V gene are MNHEY and SVGAGI. The CDR3 covers 12 residues. DNA for the CDR3: TGTGCCAGCAGTAGACAGGGGAATGAGCAGTTCTTC. Translated: CASSRQGNEQFF.

This clone was seen more than once but under ten times. V usage is TRBV7-3 and J usage is TRBJ1-5, with D possibly being TRBD1 (6 bases). The CDR3 sequence is 13 residues long. Germline lookup yields CDR1 SGHTA and CDR2 FQGTGA. Trimming took off 4 bases at V and 6 bases at J, with 10 bases between the two ends. Here the CDR3 DNA reads TGTGCCAGCAGCTCGAGGGGGGGTCAGCCCCAGCATTTT. Its protein is CASSSRGGQPQHF.

The CDR3 nucleotides read TGTGCCAGCAGTTCCGCAGGGGGCGCTTACAATGAGCAGTTCTTC. Encoded protein: CASSSAGGAYNEQFF. The chain has TRBV27 and TRBJ2-1; 8 positions agree with TRBD1. CDR1 MNHEY and CDR2 SMNVEV come from the germline V gene (reference sequence). J was trimmed by 4 bases and V by 4 bases; bases with no gene match: 6. The CDR3 is 15 amino acids.

The genes are TRBV28 and TRBJ2-5, with 9 bases lining up with TRBD2. The CDR3 loop spans 17 amino acids. J was trimmed by 5 bases and V by 6 bases; bases with no gene match: 16. CDR1 is MDHEN, CDR2 SYDVKM, per germline. The CDR3 bases are TGTGCCAGCAGCCCCTGGGCTGGTAGCGGGAGAGGGGAGACCCAGTACTTC. As protein: CASSPWAGSGRGETQYF.

The V and J genes are TRBV10-1 and TRBJ2-1; unclear D gene. V was clipped by 2 bases and J by 5 bases, with 13 bases between them. The length of the CDR3 is 15 residues. Germline CDR1 WNHNN, CDR2 SYGVQD (reference sequence). CDR3 region: CASSEVAGLDNEQFF. CDR3 in DNA: TGCGCCAGCAGTGAGGTTGCAGGTTTGGACAATGAGCAGTTCTTC.

The CDR3 loop is CASSPGAYQPQHF. As DNA, the CDR3 is TGTGCCAGCAGCCCAGGGGCCTATCAGCCCCAGCATTTT. J is TRBJ1-5 and V is TRBV6-5; a possible D gene is TRBD1 (6 bases). The CDR3 totals 13 residues. Germline values: CDR1 MNHEY, CDR2 SVGAGI. Trimming removed 6 bases from V and 5 bases from J, with 11 bases in between.

The chain couples TRBV14 to TRBJ2-6, with 10 bases fitting TRBD1. The CDR3 consists of 17 residues. Looked up from germline, CDR1 is SGHDN and CDR2 is FVKESK. V shed 1 base, J shed 5 bases, and the junction held 5 bases outside the gene matches. CDR3 DNA: TGTGCCAGCAGCCAAGCTAGACAGGGGGCGAGGGCCAACGTCCTGACTTTC. It encodes CASSQARQGARANVLTF.

The chain employs TRBV29-1 and TRBJ2-6; D ambiguous. The CDR3 covers 13 residues. Trimming pared 7 bases from V and 0 bases from J, leaving 7 bases between. Germline CDR1 reads SQVTM; CDR2 reads ANQGSEA. CDR3: CSATGSGANVLTF. The CDR3 DNA follows: TGCAGCGCGACGGGCTCTGGGGCCAACGTCCTGACTTTC. The full variable domain, its missing parts supplied by reference TRBV29-1 and TRBJ2-6, is SAVISQKPSRDICQRGTSLTIQCQVDSQVTMMFWYRQQPGQSLTLIATANQGSEATYESGFVIDKFPISRPNLTFSTLTVSNMSPEDSSIYLCSATGSGANVLTFGAGSRLTVL.

V is TRBV28 and J is TRBJ1-1; possible D gene TRBD1, 5 bases. CDR3 length equals 14 residues. V dropped 1 base and J dropped 2 bases, with 8 bases sitting between them. Germline values: CDR1 MDHEN, CDR2 SYDVKM. The CDR3 DNA follows: TGTGCCAGCAGTTTATTTAGGGGAAACACTGAAGCTTTCTTT. Translation gives CASSLFRGNTEAFF.

CDR3 bases: TGTGCCAGCAGCTTGCCCGCTAGCGGGGCCCTCGATACGCAGTATTTT. Protein sequence: CASSLPASGALDTQYF. This chain uses TRBV5-5 with TRBJ2-3; 9 bases align to TRBD2. The CDR3 is 16 residues long. Germline V gives CDR1 SGHKS, CDR2 YYEKEE (reference sequence). The V gene end was trimmed by 1 base and the J gene end by 6 bases; junction bases not matched to a gene: 9. The variable domain in full, with the rest retrieved from reference TRBV5-5 and TRBJ2-3, is DAGVTQSPTHLIKTRGQQVTLRCSPISGHKSVSWYQQVLGQGPQFIFQYYEKEERGRGNFPDRFSARQFPNYSSELNVNALLLGDSALYLCASSLPASGALDTQYFGPGTRLTVL.